This T cell receptor (beta chain) was documented in a study of blood T cell repertoires in COVID-19. TCRdb keeps only in-frame clones here, not all; method: immunoSEQ multiplex PCR. The sample lists around 280,000 clones; 86% were seen once. Germline trimming cut 5 bases from V and 6 bases from J; bases unmatched to any gene: 9. This CDR3 has 15 amino acids. The V gene's germline CDR1 is KGHSH and CDR2 LQKENI. Material: peripheral blood. The chain joins TRBV18 to TRBJ1-5; 8 bases fit TRBD1. The TCR sequence derives from a woman aged 25 to 39 who had recovered from COVID-19. The DNA of the CDR3 is TGTGCCAGCTCAGAAGGACAGGGAAATCGTCAGCCCCAGCATTTT. Its protein is CASSEGQGNRQPQHF.